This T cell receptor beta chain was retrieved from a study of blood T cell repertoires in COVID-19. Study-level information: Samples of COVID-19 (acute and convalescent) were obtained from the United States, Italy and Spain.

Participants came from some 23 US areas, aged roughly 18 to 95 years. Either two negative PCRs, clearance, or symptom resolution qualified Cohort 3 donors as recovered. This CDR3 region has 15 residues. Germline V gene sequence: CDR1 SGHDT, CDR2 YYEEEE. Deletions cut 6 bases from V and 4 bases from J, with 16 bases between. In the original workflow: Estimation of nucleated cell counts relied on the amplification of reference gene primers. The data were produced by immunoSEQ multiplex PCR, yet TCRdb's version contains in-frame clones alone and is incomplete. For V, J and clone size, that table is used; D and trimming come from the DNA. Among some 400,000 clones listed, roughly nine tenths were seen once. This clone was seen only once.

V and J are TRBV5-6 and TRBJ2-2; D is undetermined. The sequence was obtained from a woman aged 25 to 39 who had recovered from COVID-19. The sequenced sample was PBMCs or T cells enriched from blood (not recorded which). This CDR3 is CASTLGRLITGELFF. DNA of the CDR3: TGTGCCAGCACCCTCGGTAGACTGATCACCGGGGAGCTGTTTTTT.